Following are 5 T cell receptor beta chains from one sample sequenced in a study of cytomegalovirus exposure and HLA in healthy donors. Profiled with immunoSEQ multiplex PCR; TCRdb holds only in-frame clones, not every one. In the table there are approximately 98,000 clones, approximately 85% of which are singletons. What was sequenced was PBMCs. The source of these receptors is a woman in her late teens or twenties in good health and CMV-seronegative.

This clone has only one observation. The rearrangement joins TRBV29-1 to TRBJ2-5; D may be TRBD1 (6 bases). Looked up from germline, CDR1 is SQVTM and CDR2 is ANQGSEA. V was pared by 7 bases and J by 3 bases, with 12 bases between. The CDR3 loop spans 12 amino acids. The CDR3 DNA follows: TGCAGCGCCCTGGGGGCGGAAGAGACCCAGTACTTC. Its translation is CSALGAEETQYF.

The chain links TRBV30 to TRBJ2-7; TRBD2 agrees at 12 bases. Trimming removed 5 bases from V and 1 base from J; junction bases left unmatched: 6. CDR1 is GTSNPN, CDR2 SVGIG, per germline (reference sequence). CDR3 length: 15 residues. Here the CDR3 reads CAWQTGLAGSYEQYF. The CDR3 DNA is TGTGCCTGGCAGACAGGACTAGCGGGGTCCTACGAGCAGTACTTC.

The V and J genes are TRBV27 and TRBJ2-7; tentative D call: TRBD1 (6 bases). The germline CDR1 and CDR2 sequences are MNHEY and SMNVEV (reference sequence). The V end was cut by 7 bases, the J end by 5 bases, with 12 bases between. CDR3 length equals 12 residues. The CDR3 reads CASNRTANEQYF. The CDR3 DNA reads as TGTGCCAGCAACCGGACAGCGAACGAGCAGTACTTC.

This chain connects TRBV2 to TRBJ2-7; D possibly corresponds to TRBD2 (6 bases). The germline V and J ends were trimmed by 7 bases and 7 bases, with 14 bases remaining between them. The germline V gene has CDR1 SNHLY and CDR2 FYNNEI. The CDR3 runs to 12 residues. CDR3 bases: TGTGCCAGCACAAGCGGGTATGGGGAGCAGTACTTC. Translated: CASTSGYGEQYF.

This clone has only one observation. The CDR3 DNA follows: TGTGCCAGCAGCCCCCAGGGGGCGCTGGGAAACACCATATATTTT. Its translation: CASSPQGALGNTIYF. The rearrangement uses TRBV11-2 and TRBJ1-3; 8 bases match TRBD1. CDR1 SGHAT and CDR2 FQNNGV come from the germline V gene. The V segment lost 5 bases and the J segment 4 bases; nucleotides outside the gene matches: 7. This CDR3 has 15 amino acids.